This T cell receptor beta chain was obtained from a study of T-cell reconstitution after alpha-beta-depleted transplantation in children. Preparation of the TCRbeta library involved a method that used unique molecular identifiers. TCRdb fed the PCR reads into MiXCR, producing one record per CDR3 protein. This sample carries 500,000 to 750,000 distinct CDR3 sequences, roughly 13% of them seen once, and the ten largest clones take 2% to 2.5%. V was pared by 2 bases and J by 7 bases, with 12 bases between. Looked up from germline, CDR1 is DFQATT and CDR2 is SNEGSKA (reference sequence). The CDR3 covers 13 residues. Findings and limits, study-wide: Several hundred expanded graft clones reportedly supplied alpha-beta T cells about two months after transplant.

Points on this clonotype: Its antigen is as yet unknown.

This chain uses TRBV20-1 with TRBJ2-1, with no clear D. The TCR comes from a male patient between 5 and 17 years old who had a stem cell transplant for acute myeloid leukemia, so the T cells may come from the graft donor. The starting material was PBMCs, mostly from graft donor cells, obtained 360 days after TCRalphabeta/CD19-depleted stem cell transplant. DNA of the CDR3: TGCAGTGCTAGATTTGAAGAGTGGAATGAGCAGTTCTTC. Protein sequence: CSARFEEWNEQFF.